Sequencing of this T cell receptor (beta chain) was carried out in a study of blood T cell repertoires in COVID-19. In the study's own analysis: Researchers report that nucleated cell counts were estimated from reference gene primer amplification. Using immunoSEQ multiplex PCR, the repertoire was profiled, and TCRdb retains in-frame clones only, with some absent. V and J calls and clone size are given by that table; D and trimming were obtained from the DNA. In the table there are roughly 66,000 clones, more than 90% of which are singletons. This TCR derives from a human donor with active COVID-19. The donor label of this sample is uncertain. Specimen: peripheral blood.

CDR3 DNA sequence: TGTGCCAGCGGCGGGAGCGTAGAGACCCAGTACTTC. It translates to CASGGSVETQYF. This chain links TRBV5-6 with TRBJ2-5, with 7 bases matching TRBD2. The length of the CDR3 is 12 residues. With V trimmed by 7 bases and J by 4 bases, 4 bases remained unmatched. Germline lookup yields CDR1 SGHDT and CDR2 YYEEEE.